These 25 T cell receptor beta chains were all obtained from the same sample, sequenced in a study of response to subunit inactivated influenza vaccine. From the RT-PCR reads, TCRdb called clonotypes with MiXCR, one entry per CDR3 protein. Of over 750,000 distinct CDR3 sequences listed, 21% are singletons. The sequences come from PBMCs from blood, collected 4 to 6 days after vaccination. The receptor source for this set is a man between 45 and 60 years old who received an inactivated influenza vaccine.

This clonotype turned up a few times. The V and J genes are TRBV7-9 and TRBJ2-3; D not resolved. Trimming left V 5 bases short and J 3 bases short, with 12 bases between. The V gene's germline CDR1 is SEHNR and CDR2 FQNEAQ (reference sequence). The CDR3 has 14 amino acids. The CDR3 loop is CASSGYFTTDTQYF. CDR3 bases: TGTGCCAGCAGCGGCTATTTTACTACAGATACGCAGTATTTT.

A few counts support this clonotype. This rearrangement joins TRBV20-1 to TRBJ2-3; D call uncertain. The V end was cut by 7 bases, the J end by 1 base, with 9 bases between. This CDR3 spans 12 amino acids. CDR1 DFQATT and CDR2 SNEGSKA come from the germline V gene (reference sequence). CDR3 loop: CSVPGGTDTQYF. For the CDR3, the DNA is TGCAGTGTTCCAGGCGGCACAGATACGCAGTATTTT.

The chain carries TRBV7-8 and TRBJ2-7; D ambiguous. V shed 0 bases and J shed 1 base, with 10 bases lying between them. This CDR3 contains 15 residues. Per germline, CDR1 SGHVS and CDR2 FQNEAQ. This chain's CDR3 is CASSLALVGSYEQYF. The DNA of the CDR3 is TGTGCCAGCAGCTTAGCGCTGGTGGGATCCTACGAGCAGTACTTC.

The CDR3 DNA follows: TGCGCCAGCAGCTTGGGGTGGGGTTCACCCCTCCACTTT. The encoded protein is CASSLGWGSPLHF. The chain couples TRBV5-1 to TRBJ1-6; D gene uncertain. The CDR3 totals 13 residues. V gave up 0 bases and J gave up 9 bases, with 7 bases separating them. CDR1 is SGHRS and CDR2 is YFSETQ in the germline V gene. Variable domain in full (rest from reference TRBV5-1 and TRBJ1-6): KAGVTQTPRYLIKTRGQQVTLSCSPISGHRSVSWYQQTPGQGLQFLFEYFSETQRNKGNFPGRFSGRQFSNSRSEMNVSTLELGDSALYLCASSLGWGSPLHFGNGTRLTVT.

The chain carries TRBV10-3 and TRBJ2-7; D may be TRBD1 or TRBD2 (5 bases each). The CDR3 spans 15 residues. Germline V gene lookup returns CDR1 ENHRY and CDR2 SYGVKD. V shed 5 bases and J shed 1 base, with 15 bases lying between them. CDR3 amino acids: CAISPSGTLSYEQYF. DNA for the CDR3: TGTGCCATCAGTCCCTCCGGGACCCTTTCCTACGAGCAGTACTTC.

The chain joins TRBV20-1 to TRBJ1-1; D uncertain. Germline V CDR1 and CDR2: DFQATT, SNEGSKA (reference sequence). The CDR3 totals 13 residues. Trimming removed 6 bases from V and 1 base from J, with 12 bases in between. The CDR3 bases are TGCAGTGCAAGCGGACGGGAGAACACTGAAGCTTTCTTT. Protein product: CSASGRENTEAFF.

The chain employs TRBV6-1 and TRBJ2-1; D might be TRBD2 (6 bases). Trimming cost V 5 bases and J 7 bases, with 21 bases left between them. Per germline, CDR1 MNHNS and CDR2 SASEGT. The CDR3 totals 16 residues. The chain's CDR3 is CASSPGRQRAWNEQFF. CDR3 bases: TGTGCCAGCAGTCCCGGTCGGCAGCGGGCTTGGAATGAGCAGTTCTTC.

This clonotype was seen more than once but under ten times. The J gene is TRBJ1-6, the V gene TRBV7-6; TRBD1 is a possible D gene (5 bases). V was clipped by 4 bases and J by 6 bases, with 19 bases between them. This CDR3 comprises 17 residues. In germline, CDR1 is SGHVS, CDR2 FNYEAQ. The CDR3 spells CASSSAIRDGINSPLHF. The DNA of the CDR3 is TGTGCCAGCAGCTCCGCGATCCGGGACGGAATTAATTCACCCCTCCACTTT.

The V call is TRBV3-1, the J call TRBJ2-1; D gene ambiguous. The CDR3 is 17 amino acids. Germline V gives CDR1 LGHDT, CDR2 YNNKEL (reference sequence). The V gene lost 0 bases and the J gene lost 0 bases, with 12 bases spanning the gap. This chain's CDR3 is CASSQDQPWGSYNEQFF. The DNA for the CDR3 is TGTGCCAGCAGCCAAGATCAGCCCTGGGGCTCCTACAATGAGCAGTTCTTC.

In this sample, this clonotype turned up a few times. V gene TRBV6-1 combines with J gene TRBJ2-7; the D gene is possibly TRBD2 (5 bases). The CDR3 has 13 amino acids. Trimming cost V 3 bases and J 0 bases, with 6 bases left between them. Germline V gene data show CDR1 as MNHNS and CDR2 as SASEGT. The CDR3 region is CASSDRDSYEQYF. CDR3 in DNA: TGTGCCAGCAGTGACCGGGACTCCTACGAGCAGTACTTC.

This clonotype was found a few times. V gene TRBV6-5 combines with J gene TRBJ2-5, with 14 bases fitting TRBD2. This CDR3 comprises 17 residues. V shed 2 bases and J 3 bases; nucleotides not matched to a gene: 5. Germline V gene data show CDR1 as MNHEY and CDR2 as SVGAGI. DNA for the CDR3: TGTGCCAGCAGTTACCGACCGGGACTAGCGGGGGAAGAGACCCAGTACTTC. This sequence encodes CASSYRPGLAGEETQYF.

This clonotype has more than one count but fewer than ten. The chain recombines TRBV11-1 with TRBJ1-4; possibly TRBD1 for D (5 bases). There are 18 residues in the CDR3. Deletions cut 5 bases from V and 0 bases from J, with 19 bases between. Germline V gene data show CDR1 as SGHAT and CDR2 as FQDESV (reference sequence). CDR3 loop: CASSPTWGGHATNEKLFF. CDR3 nucleotide sequence: TGTGCCAGCAGCCCTACCTGGGGGGGTCACGCAACTAATGAAAAACTGTTTTTT.

This clonotype was seen more than once but under ten times. The chain recombines TRBV4-1 with TRBJ2-7; a weak D match, TRBD1 (6 bases). V shed 1 base and J shed 6 bases, with 10 bases lying between them. CDR1 and CDR2 (germline): MGHRA, YSYEKL. The CDR3 runs to 13 residues. The CDR3 here is CASSQATGFEQYF. In nucleotides, the CDR3 is TGCGCCAGCAGCCAAGCCACAGGGTTCGAGCAGTACTTC.

The chain employs TRBV5-1 and TRBJ2-7; a weak D match, TRBD2 (5 bases). CDR1 is SGHRS and CDR2 is YFSETQ in the germline V gene. The CDR3 contains 16 residues. V dropped 2 bases and J dropped 2 bases, with 17 bases sitting between them. Here the CDR3 reads CASSFRSSGGPYEQYF. The CDR3 DNA reads TGCGCCAGCAGCTTCCGCTCCAGTGGCGGGCCCTACGAGCAGTACTTC.

The CDR3 reads CASSRDREGPQHF. The CDR3 DNA is TGCGCCAGCAGCCGGGACAGGGAAGGGCCCCAGCATTTT. The chain recombines TRBV5-1 with TRBJ1-5; 9 bases map to TRBD1. The CDR3 is 13 residues long. CDR1 and CDR2 (germline): SGHRS, YFSETQ. V lost 4 bases, J lost 9 bases, and 5 bases stayed unmatched.

This clonotype was observed a few times. The chain has TRBV9 and TRBJ2-7; D possibly corresponds to TRBD1 (6 bases). Germline CDR1 and CDR2: SGDLS and YYNGEE. V was trimmed by 4 bases and J by 2 bases, leaving 16 bases between them. The CDR3 has 15 amino acids. In DNA form, the CDR3 reads TGTGCCAGCAGCCATGGAGACAGGCAGACCTACGAGCAGTACTTC. Amino acid sequence: CASSHGDRQTYEQYF.

This clonotype came up a few times. The rearrangement uses TRBV6-2 or TRBV6-3 and TRBJ2-2; no clear D gene. The CDR3 spans 11 residues. Germline CDR1 is MNHEY and CDR2 is SVGEGT. The germline V and J ends were trimmed by 7 bases and 7 bases, with 7 bases remaining between them. The CDR3 loop reads CASKRVGELFF. The CDR3 DNA is TGTGCCAGCAAGAGAGTCGGGGAGCTGTTTTTT.

The chain links TRBV4-3 to TRBJ1-4; D perhaps matches TRBD1 (5 bases). With 1 base removed from V and 8 bases from J, the gap between germline ends came to 11 bases. This CDR3 region has 14 residues. Germline V gives CDR1 LGHNA, CDR2 YSLEER. The CDR3 DNA sequence: TGCGCCAGCAGCCAAGGGCAGGGACGCGAAAAACTGTTTTTT. Protein sequence: CASSQGQGREKLFF.

V and J are TRBV4-3 and TRBJ1-1; possibly TRBD1 for D (5 bases). Germline V gene data show CDR1 as LGHNA and CDR2 as YSLEER. This CDR3 is built from 13 residues. Trimming took off 3 bases at V and 5 bases at J, with 10 bases between the two ends. CDR3 protein: CASSQGEGTEAFF. The CDR3 bases are TGCGCCAGCAGCCAGGGGGAGGGGACTGAAGCTTTCTTT.

This clonotype was counted a few times. The rearrangement links TRBV7-8 to TRBJ2-6, with D unresolved. Germline CDR1 SGHVS, CDR2 FQNEAQ. V dropped 3 bases and J dropped 2 bases, with 8 bases sitting between them. The CDR3 is made up of 15 amino acids. CDR3 loop: CASSFQETGANVLTF. CDR3 DNA sequence: TGTGCCAGCAGCTTCCAGGAAACTGGGGCCAACGTCCTGACTTTC.

The chain is built from TRBV12-3 or TRBV12-4 and TRBJ1-1; D remains ambiguous. The ends were cut back, 7 bases at V and 5 bases at J, with 14 bases in the middle. The CDR3 sequence is 13 residues long. This chain's CDR3 is CASKPEGLTEAFF. CDR3 bases: TGTGCCAGCAAGCCGGAGGGATTGACTGAAGCTTTCTTT.

J is TRBJ2-7 and V is TRBV4-1; 9 nucleotides agree with TRBD1. The J segment lost 4 bases and the V segment lost 0 bases, leaving 4 bases of the junction unmatched. Per germline, CDR1 MGHRA and CDR2 YSYEKL. The CDR3 runs to 15 residues. The CDR3 loop is CASSQDGQGFYEQYF. The CDR3 DNA sequence: TGCGCCAGCAGCCAAGACGGACAGGGGTTTTACGAGCAGTACTTC.

There are a few counts of this clonotype. V and J are TRBV12-3 or TRBV12-4 and TRBJ2-7, with 9 nucleotides matching TRBD1. Losses at the gene ends were 3 bases for V and 2 bases for J; bases not matched to a gene: 5. CDR3 length: 15 residues. The CDR3 nucleotides read TGTGCCAGCAGTTTGTCCGGGACAGGGACCTACGAGCAGTACTTC. It yields the protein CASSLSGTGTYEQYF.

The gene calls are TRBV4-3 and TRBJ2-7, with 7 positions matching TRBD2. This CDR3 is 15 amino acids long. Trimming took 5 bases from V and 1 from J; bases not matched to a gene: 8. The V gene's germline CDR1 is LGHNA and CDR2 YSLEER. The CDR3 DNA reads TGCGCCAGCAGCAAAGCCCTAGCGGAGTCCTACGAGCAGTACTTC. This sequence encodes CASSKALAESYEQYF.

The chain couples TRBV7-2 to TRBJ2-1; TRBD2 matches 10 bases. V shed 5 bases and J 6 bases; nucleotides not matched to a gene: 10. CDR3 length equals 16 residues. Per germline, CDR1 SGHTA and CDR2 FQGNSA. The CDR3 is CASSPASGRGGNEQFF. CDR3 DNA: TGTGCCAGCAGCCCGGCGAGCGGGAGGGGGGGCAATGAGCAGTTCTTC.